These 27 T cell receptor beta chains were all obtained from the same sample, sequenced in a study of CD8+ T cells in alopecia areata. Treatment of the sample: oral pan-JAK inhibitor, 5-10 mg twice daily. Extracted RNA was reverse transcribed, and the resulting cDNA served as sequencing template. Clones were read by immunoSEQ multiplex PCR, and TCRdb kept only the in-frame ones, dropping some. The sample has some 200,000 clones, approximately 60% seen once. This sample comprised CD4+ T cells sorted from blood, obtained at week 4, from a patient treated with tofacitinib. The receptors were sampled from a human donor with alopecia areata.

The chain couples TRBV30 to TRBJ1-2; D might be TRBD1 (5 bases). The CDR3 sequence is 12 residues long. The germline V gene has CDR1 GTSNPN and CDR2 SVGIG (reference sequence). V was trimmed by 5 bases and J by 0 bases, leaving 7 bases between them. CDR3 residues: CAWLRANYGYTF. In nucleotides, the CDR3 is TGTGCCTGGCTCAGGGCTAACTATGGCTACACCTTC.

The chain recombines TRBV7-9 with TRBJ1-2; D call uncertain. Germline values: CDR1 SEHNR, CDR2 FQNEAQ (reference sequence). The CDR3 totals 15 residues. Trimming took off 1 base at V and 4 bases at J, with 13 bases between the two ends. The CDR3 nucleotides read TGTGCCAGCAGCTTAGATACCTCCTCCCTCTATGGCTACACCTTC. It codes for CASSLDTSSLYGYTF.

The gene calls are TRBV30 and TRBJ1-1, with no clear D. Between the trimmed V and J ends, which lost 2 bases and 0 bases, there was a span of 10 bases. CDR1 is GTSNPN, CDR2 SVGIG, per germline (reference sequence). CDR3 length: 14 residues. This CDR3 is CAWSIPGLNTEAFF. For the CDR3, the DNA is TGTGCCTGGAGTATCCCAGGCCTGAACACTGAAGCTTTCTTT.

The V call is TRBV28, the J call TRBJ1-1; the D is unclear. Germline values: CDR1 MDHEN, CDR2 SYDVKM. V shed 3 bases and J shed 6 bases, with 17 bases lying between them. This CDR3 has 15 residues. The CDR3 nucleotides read TGTGCCAGCAGTTTCAACCCCCTAATAAGCCCTGAAGCTTTCTTT. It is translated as CASSFNPLISPEAFF.

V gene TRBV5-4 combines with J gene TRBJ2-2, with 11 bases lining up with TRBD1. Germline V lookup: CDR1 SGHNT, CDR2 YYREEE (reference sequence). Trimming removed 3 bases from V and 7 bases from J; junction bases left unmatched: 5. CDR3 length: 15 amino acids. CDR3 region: CASSSGQGANGELFF. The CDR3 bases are TGTGCCAGCAGCTCTGGACAGGGGGCCAACGGGGAGCTGTTTTTT.

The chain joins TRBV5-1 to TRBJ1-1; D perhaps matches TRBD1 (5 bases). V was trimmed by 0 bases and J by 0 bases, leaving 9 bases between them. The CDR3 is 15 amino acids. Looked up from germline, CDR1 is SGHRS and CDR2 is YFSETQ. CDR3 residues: CASSLETAMNTEAFF. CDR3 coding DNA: TGCGCCAGCAGCTTGGAGACAGCTATGAACACTGAAGCTTTCTTT. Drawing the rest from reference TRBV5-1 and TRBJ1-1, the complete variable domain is KAGVTQTPRYLIKTRGQQVTLSCSPISGHRSVSWYQQTPGQGLQFLFEYFSETQRNKGNFPGRFSGRQFSNSRSEMNVSTLELGDSALYLCASSLETAMNTEAFFGQGTRLTVV.

In nucleotides, the CDR3 is TGTGCCTGGAGTGTATCATTCGTGGGTCAGCCCCAGCATTTT. Its protein product is CAWSVSFVGQPQHF. This sequence joins TRBV30 and TRBJ1-5; D uncertain. The CDR3 has 14 residues. Germline CDR1 is GTSNPN and CDR2 is SVGIG (reference sequence). V was shortened by 0 bases and J by 6 bases, with 12 bases between the two germline ends.

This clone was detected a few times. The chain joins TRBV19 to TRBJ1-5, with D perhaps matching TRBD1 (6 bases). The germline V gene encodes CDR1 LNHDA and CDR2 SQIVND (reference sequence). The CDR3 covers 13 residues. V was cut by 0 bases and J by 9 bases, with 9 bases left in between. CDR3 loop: CASSIDRGRPQHF. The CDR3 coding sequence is TGTGCCAGTAGTATAGACAGGGGAAGGCCCCAGCATTTT.

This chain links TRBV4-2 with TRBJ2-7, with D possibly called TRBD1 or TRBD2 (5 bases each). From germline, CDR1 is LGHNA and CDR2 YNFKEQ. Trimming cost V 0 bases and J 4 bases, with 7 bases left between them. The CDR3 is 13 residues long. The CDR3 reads CASSQDREYEQYF. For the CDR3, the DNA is TGTGCCAGCAGCCAAGACAGGGAGTACGAGCAGTACTTC.

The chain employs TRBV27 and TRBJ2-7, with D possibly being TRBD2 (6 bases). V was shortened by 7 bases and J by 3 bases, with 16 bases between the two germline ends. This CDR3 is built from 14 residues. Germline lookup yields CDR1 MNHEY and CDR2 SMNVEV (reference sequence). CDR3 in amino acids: CASTSSMEGYEQYF. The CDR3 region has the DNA TGTGCCAGCACCAGTTCCATGGAGGGCTACGAGCAGTACTTC.

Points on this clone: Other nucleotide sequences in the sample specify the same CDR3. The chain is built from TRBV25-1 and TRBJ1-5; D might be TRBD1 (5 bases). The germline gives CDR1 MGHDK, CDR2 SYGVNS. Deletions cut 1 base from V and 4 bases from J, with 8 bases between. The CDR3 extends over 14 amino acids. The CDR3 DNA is TGTGCCAGCAGTGAATCAGGGTTGAATCAGCCCCAGCATTTT. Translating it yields CASSESGLNQPQHF.

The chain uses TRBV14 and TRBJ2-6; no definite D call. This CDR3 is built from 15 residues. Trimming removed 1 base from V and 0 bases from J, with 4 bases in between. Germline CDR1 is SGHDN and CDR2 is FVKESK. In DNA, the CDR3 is TGTGCCAGCAGCCAAGGCAACTCTGGGGCCAACGTCCTGACTTTC. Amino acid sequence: CASSQGNSGANVLTF.

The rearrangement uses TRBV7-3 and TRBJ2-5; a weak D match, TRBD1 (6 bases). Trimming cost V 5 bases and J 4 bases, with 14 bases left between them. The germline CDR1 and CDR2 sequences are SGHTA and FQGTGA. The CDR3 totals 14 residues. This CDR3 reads CASSGSGEGETQYF. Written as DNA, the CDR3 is TGTGCCAGCAGCGGATCAGGGGAAGGAGAGACCCAGTACTTC.

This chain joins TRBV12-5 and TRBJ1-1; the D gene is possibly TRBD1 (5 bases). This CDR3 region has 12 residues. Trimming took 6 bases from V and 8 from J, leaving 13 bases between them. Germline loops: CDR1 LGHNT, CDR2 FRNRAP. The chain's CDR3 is CASGWGTREAFF. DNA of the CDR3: TGTGCTAGTGGCTGGGGGACCCGCGAAGCTTTCTTT.

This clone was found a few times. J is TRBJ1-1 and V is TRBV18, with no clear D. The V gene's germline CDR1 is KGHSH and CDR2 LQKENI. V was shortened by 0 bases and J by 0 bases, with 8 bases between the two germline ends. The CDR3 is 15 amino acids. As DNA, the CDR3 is TGTGCCAGCTCACCACCGAACAAACTGAACACTGAAGCTTTCTTT. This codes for CASSPPNKLNTEAFF.

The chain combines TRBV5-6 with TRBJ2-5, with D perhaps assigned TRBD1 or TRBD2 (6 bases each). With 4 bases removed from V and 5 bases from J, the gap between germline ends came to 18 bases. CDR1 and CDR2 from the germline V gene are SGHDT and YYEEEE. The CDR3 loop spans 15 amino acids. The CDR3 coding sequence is TGTGCCAGCAGCCATACTACAGGGAGCGGGGAGACCCAGTACTTC. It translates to CASSHTTGSGETQYF.

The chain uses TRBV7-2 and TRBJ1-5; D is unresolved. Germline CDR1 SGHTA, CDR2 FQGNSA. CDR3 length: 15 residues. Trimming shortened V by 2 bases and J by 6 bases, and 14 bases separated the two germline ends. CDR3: CASSLSRGSTQPQHF. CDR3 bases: TGTGCCAGCAGCTTATCTCGGGGTTCTACTCAGCCCCAGCATTTT.

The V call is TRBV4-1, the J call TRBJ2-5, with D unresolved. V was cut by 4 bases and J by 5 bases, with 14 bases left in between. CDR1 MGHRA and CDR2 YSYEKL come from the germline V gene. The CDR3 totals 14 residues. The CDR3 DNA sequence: TGCGCCAGCAGCCCAAACCTGCGACGGGAGACCCAGTACTTC. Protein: CASSPNLRRETQYF.

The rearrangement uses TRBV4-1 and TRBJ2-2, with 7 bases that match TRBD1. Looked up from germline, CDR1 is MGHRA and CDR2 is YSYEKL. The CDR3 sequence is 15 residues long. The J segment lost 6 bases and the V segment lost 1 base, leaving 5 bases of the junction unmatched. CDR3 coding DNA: TGCGCCAGCAGCCAAGGTGGCCAGGGGGCCGGGGAGCTGTTTTTT. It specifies CASSQGGQGAGELFF.

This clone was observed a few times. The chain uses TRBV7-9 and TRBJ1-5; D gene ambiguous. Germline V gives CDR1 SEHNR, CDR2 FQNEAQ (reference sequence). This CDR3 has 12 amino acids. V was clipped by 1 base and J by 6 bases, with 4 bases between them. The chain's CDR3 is CASSLVAQPQHF. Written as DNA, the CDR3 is TGTGCCAGCAGCTTAGTTGCTCAGCCCCAGCATTTT.

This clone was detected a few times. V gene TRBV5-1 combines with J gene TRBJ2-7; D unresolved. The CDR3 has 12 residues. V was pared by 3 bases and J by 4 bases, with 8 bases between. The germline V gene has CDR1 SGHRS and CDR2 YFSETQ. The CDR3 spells CASSYDGYEQYF. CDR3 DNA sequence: TGCGCCAGCAGCTACGACGGTTACGAGCAGTACTTC.

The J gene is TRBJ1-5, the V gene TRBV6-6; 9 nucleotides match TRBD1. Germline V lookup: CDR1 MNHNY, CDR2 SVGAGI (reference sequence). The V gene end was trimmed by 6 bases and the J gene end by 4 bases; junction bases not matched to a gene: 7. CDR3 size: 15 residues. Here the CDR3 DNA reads TGTGCCAGCAGAGCCTACGGACAGGGGAATCAGCCCCAGCATTTT. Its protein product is CASRAYGQGNQPQHF.

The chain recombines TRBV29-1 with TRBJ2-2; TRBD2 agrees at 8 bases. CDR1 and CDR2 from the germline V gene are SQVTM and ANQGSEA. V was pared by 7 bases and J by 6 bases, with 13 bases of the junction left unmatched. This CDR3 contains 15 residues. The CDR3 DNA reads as TGCAGCGCCCGGCCGGTGGCGGGGGGAGCCGGGGAGCTGTTTTTT. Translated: CSARPVAGGAGELFF.

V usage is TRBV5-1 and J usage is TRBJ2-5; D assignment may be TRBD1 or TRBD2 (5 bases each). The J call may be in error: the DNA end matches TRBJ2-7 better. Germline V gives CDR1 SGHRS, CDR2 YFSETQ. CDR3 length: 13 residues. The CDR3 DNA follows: TGCGCCAGCAGCGAGGGGAGCTCCTACGAGCAGTACTTC. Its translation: CASSEGSSYEQYF.

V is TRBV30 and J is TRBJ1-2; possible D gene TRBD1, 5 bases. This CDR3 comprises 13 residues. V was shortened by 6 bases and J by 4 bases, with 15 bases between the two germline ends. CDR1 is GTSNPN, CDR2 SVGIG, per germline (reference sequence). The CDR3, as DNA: TGTGCCTGTCCCGTGGCGGGACGCTATGGCTACACCTTC. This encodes CACPVAGRYGYTF.

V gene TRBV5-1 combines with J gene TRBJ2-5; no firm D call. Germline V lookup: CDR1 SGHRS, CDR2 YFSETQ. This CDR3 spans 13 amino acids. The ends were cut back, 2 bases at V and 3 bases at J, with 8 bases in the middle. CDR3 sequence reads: CASSFAYEETQYF. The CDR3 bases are TGCGCCAGCAGCTTTGCTTACGAAGAGACCCAGTACTTC.

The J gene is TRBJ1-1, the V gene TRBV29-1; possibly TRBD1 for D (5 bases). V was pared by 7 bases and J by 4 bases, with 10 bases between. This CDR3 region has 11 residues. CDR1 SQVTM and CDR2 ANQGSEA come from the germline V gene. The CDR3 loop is CSAGTGTEAFF. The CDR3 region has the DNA TGCAGCGCTGGGACCGGCACTGAAGCTTTCTTT. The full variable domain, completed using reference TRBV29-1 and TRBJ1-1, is SAVISQKPSRDICQRGTSLTIQCQVDSQVTMMFWYRQQPGQSLTLIATANQGSEATYESGFVIDKFPISRPNLTFSTLTVSNMSPEDSSIYLCSAGTGTEAFFGQGTRLTVV.